This T cell receptor (beta chain) was sequenced in a study of blood T cell repertoires in COVID-19. Study-level background: Italy, Spain and the United States were the sources of the convalescent and acute COVID-19 samples.

Trimming took 7 bases from V and 3 from J, leaving 16 bases between them. The CDR3 has 14 amino acids. The V gene's germline CDR1 is MNHEY and CDR2 SVGAGI. Original processing methods: Amplifying reference gene primers gave estimates of nucleated cell counts. Generated by immunoSEQ multiplex PCR, the TCRdb table keeps only in-frame clones and is missing some. V, J and clone size reflect that table, while D and trimming were determined from the DNA. This table holds roughly 30,000 clones, about 91% found once. The material sequenced was peripheral blood. The receptor comes from a man older than 75 with acute or convalescent COVID-19. V is TRBV6-5 and J is TRBJ2-7; possibly TRBD1 for D (6 bases). CDR3 protein: CASTLQGTLYEQYF. The DNA of the CDR3 is TGTGCCAGCACCTTACAGGGCACTCTCTACGAGCAGTACTTC.